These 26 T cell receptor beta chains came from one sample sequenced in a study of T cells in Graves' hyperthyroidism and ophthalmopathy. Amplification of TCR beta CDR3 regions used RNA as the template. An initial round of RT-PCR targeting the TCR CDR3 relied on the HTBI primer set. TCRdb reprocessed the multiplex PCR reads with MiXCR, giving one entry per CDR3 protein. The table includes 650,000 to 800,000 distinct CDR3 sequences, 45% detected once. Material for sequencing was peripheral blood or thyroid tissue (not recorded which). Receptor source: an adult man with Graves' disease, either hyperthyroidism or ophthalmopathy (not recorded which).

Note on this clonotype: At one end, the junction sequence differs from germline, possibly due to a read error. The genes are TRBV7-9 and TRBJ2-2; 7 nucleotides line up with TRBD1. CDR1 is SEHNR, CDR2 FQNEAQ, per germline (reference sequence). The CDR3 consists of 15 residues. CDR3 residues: CASSPIQGITGELFF. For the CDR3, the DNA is TGCGCCAGCAGCCCCATACAGGGGATCACCGGGGAGCTGTTTTTT. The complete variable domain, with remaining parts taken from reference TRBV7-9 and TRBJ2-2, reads DTGVSQNPRHKITKRGQNVTFRCDPISEHNRLYWYRQTLGQGPEFLTYFQNEAQLEKSRLLSDRFSAERPKGSFSTLEIQRTEQGDSAMYLCASSPIQGITGELFFGEGSRLTVL.

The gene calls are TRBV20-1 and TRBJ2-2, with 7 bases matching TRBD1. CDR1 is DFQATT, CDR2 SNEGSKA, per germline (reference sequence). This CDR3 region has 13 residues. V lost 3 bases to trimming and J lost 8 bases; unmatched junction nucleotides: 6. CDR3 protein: CSASPKGQGELFF. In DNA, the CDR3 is TGCAGTGCTAGCCCTAAGGGACAGGGGGAGCTGTTTTTT.

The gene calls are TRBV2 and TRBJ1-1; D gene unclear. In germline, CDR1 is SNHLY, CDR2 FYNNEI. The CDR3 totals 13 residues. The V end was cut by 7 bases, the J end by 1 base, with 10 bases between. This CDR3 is CASTFGGNTEAFF. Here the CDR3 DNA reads TGTGCCAGCACCTTCGGTGGGAACACTGAAGCTTTCTTT.

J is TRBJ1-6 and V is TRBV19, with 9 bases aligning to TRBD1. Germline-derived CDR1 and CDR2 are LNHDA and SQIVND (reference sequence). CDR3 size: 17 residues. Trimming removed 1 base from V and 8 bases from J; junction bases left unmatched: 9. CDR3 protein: CASSIADRGYRDSPLHF. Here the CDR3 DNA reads TGTGCCAGTAGTATAGCGGACAGGGGCTACCGGGATTCACCCCTCCACTTT.

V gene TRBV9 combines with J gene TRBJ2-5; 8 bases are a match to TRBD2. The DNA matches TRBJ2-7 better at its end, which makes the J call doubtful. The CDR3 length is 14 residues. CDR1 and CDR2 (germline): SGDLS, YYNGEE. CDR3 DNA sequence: TGTGCCAGCACCGCACGGGGGACTAGTGACGAGCAGTACTTC. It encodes CASTARGTSDEQYF.

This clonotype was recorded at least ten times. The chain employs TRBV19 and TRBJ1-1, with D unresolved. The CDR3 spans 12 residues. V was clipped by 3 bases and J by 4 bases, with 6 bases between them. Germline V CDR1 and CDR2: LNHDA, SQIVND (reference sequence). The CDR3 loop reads CASSMSPTEAFF. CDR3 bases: TGTGCCAGTAGTATGAGTCCCACTGAAGCTTTCTTT.

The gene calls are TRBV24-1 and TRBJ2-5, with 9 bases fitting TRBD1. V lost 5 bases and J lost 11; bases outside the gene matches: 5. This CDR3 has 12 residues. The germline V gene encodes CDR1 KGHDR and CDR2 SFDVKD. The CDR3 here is CATSVGQGIQYF. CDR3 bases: TGTGCCACCAGTGTTGGACAGGGGATTCAGTACTTC.

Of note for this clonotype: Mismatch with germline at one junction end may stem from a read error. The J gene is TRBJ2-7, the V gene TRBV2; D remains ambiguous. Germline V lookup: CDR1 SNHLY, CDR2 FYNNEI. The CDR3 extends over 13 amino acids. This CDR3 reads CASSLGSSYQQYF. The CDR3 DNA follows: TGTGCCAGCAGCTTAGGTAGCTCCTACCAGCAGTACTTC.

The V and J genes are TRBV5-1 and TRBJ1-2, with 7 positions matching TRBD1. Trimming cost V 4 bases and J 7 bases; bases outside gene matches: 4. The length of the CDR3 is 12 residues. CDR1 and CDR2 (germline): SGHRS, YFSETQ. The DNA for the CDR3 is TGCGCCAGCAGCGATCGGACAGGTGGCTACACCTTC. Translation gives CASSDRTGGYTF.

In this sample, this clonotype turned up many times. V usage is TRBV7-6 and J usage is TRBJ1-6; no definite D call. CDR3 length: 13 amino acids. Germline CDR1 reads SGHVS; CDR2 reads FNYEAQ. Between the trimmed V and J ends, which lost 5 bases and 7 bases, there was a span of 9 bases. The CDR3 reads CASSPGRNSPLHF. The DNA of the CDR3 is TGTGCCAGCAGCCCAGGACGAAATTCACCCCTCCACTTT.

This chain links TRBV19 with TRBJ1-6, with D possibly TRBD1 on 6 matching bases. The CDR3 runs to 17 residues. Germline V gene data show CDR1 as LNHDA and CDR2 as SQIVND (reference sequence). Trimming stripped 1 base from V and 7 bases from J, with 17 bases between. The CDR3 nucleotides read TGTGCCAGTAGTATAGCCGCACAGGGATTTGGAAATTCACCCCTCCACTTT. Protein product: CASSIAAQGFGNSPLHF.

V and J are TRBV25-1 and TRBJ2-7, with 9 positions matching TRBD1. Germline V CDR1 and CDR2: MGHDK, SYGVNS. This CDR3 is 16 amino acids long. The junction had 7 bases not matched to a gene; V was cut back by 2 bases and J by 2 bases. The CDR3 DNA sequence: TGTGCCAGCAGTGAAACGGGACAGGGACAGACCTACGAGCAGTACTTC. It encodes CASSETGQGQTYEQYF.

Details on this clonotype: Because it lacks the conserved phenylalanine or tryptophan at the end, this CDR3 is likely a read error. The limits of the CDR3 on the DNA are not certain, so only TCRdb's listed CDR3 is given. The CDR3 spells CATSDDRVGHT. The rearrangement links TRBV24-1 to TRBJ2-6; the table's D call, TRBD1, was not checked against the DNA. 11 amino acids form the CDR3, both terminal residues included. The germline CDR1 and CDR2 sequences are KGHDR and SFDVKD.

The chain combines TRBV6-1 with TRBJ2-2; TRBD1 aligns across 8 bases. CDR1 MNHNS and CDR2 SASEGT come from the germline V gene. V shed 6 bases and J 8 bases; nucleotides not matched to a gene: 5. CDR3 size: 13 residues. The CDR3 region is CASREWDRGELFF. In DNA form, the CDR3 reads TGTGCCAGCAGAGAGTGGGACAGGGGGGAGCTGTTTTTT.

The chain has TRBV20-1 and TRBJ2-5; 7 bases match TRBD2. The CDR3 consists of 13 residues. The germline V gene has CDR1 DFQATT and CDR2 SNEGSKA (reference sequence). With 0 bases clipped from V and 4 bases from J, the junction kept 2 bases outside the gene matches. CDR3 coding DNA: TGCAGTGCTAGAGATGGGGGGGGAGAGACCCAGTACTTC. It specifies CSARDGGGETQYF.

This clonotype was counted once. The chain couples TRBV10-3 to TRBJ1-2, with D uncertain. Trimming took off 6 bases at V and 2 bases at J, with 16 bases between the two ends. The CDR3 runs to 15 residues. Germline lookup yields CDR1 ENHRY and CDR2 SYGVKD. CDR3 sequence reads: CAISPLVQFNYGYTF. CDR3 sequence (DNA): TGTGCCATCAGCCCCTTAGTACAATTCAACTATGGCTACACCTTC.

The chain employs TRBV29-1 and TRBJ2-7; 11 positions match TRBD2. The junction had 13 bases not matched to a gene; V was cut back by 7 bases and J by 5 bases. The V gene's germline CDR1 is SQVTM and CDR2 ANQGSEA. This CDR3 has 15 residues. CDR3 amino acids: CSAAGTSGRVDEQYF. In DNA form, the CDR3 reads TGCAGCGCTGCTGGGACTAGCGGCAGGGTGGACGAGCAGTACTTC.

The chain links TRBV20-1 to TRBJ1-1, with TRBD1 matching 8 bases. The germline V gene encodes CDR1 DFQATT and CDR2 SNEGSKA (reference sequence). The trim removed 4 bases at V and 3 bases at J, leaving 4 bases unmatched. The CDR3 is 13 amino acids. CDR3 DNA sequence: TGCAGTGCTAAGGACAGGGTAGACACTGAAGCTTTCTTT. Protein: CSAKDRVDTEAFF.

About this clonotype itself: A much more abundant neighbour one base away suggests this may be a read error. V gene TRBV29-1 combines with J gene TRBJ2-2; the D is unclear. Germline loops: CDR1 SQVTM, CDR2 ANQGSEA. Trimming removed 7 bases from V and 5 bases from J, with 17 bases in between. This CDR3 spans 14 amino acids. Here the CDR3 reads CSARLQVATGELFF. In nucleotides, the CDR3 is TGCAGCGCTCGACTCCAGGTTGCGACCGGGGAGCTGTTTTTT.

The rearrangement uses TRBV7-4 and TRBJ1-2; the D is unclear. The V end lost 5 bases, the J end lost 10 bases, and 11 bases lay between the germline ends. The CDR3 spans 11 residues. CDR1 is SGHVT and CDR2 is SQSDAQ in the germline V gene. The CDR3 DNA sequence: TGTGCCAGCAGCGTAGGTAGGATCTACACCTTC. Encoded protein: CASSVGRIYTF.

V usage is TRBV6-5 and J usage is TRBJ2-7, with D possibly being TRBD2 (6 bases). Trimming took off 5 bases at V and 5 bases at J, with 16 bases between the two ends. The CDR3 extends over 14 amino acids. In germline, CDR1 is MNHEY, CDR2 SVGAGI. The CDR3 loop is CASSEAGTGDEQYF. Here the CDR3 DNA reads TGTGCCAGCAGTGAAGCGGGCACCGGGGACGAGCAGTACTTC.

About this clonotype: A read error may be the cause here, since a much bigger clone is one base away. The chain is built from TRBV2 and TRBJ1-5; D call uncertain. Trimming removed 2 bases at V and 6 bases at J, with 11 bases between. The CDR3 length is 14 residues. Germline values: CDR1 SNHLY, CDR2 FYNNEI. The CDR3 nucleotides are TGTGCCAGCAGTGAAATTTCGGCAAGTCAGCCCCAGCATTTT. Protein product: CASSEISASQPQHF. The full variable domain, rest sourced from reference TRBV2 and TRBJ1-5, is EPEVTQTPSHQVTQMGQEVILRCVPISNHLYFYWYRQILGQKVEFLVSFYNNEISEKSEIFDDQFSVERPDGSNFTLKIRSTKLEDSAMYFCASSEISASQPQHFGDGTRLSIL.

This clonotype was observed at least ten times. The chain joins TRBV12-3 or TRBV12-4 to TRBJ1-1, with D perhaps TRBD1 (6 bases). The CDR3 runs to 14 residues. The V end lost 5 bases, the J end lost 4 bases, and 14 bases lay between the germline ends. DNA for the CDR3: TGTGCCAGCAGTCCAGGGGAAGGTGGCACTGAAGCTTTCTTT. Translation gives CASSPGEGGTEAFF.

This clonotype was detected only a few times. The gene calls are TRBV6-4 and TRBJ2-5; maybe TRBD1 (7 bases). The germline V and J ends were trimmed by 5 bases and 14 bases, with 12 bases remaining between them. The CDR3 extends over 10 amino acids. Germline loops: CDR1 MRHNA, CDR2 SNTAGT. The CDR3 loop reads CASSRGTVYF. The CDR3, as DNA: TGTGCCAGCAGTCGCGGGACAGTTTACTTC.

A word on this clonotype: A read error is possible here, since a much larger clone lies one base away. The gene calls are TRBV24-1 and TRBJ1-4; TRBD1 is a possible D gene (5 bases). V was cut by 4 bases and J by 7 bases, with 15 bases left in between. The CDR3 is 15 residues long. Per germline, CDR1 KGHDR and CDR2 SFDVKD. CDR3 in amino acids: CATSDPGRGGEKLFF. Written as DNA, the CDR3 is TGTGCCACCAGTGACCCGGGACGGGGAGGTGAAAAACTGTTTTTT.

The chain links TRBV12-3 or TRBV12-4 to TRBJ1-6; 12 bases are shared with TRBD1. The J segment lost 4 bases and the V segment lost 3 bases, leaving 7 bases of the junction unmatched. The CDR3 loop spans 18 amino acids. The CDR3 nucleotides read TGTGCCAGCAGTTTGGCGGGACAGGGGGCATGGTATAATTCACCCCTCCACTTT. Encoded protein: CASSLAGQGAWYNSPLHF.